These T cell receptor beta chains were read from a single sample in a study of shared clonotypes between healthy human individuals. Only in-frame clones appear in the TCRdb table, and some are missing; sequencing was by immunoSEQ multiplex PCR. The table shows about 1,900,000 clones, with 85% to 95% occurring only once. Specimen: naive CD8+ T cells sorted from blood. These receptors were obtained from a man aged 18 to 29 in good health. Both conserved end residues are part of each CDR3. The D gene is left open where the match is weak. A clone size is listed for some rows: how often the clone was seen (once, few, many), or a class if it is expanded.

d_gene	v_gene	abundance	j_gene	CDR3nt	CDR3aa
-	TRBV2	-	TRBJ1-1	TGTGCCAGCAGTGAATGGACGGCTATGAACACTGAAGCTTTCTTT	CASSEWTAMNTEAFF
-	TRBV9	-	TRBJ1-1	TGTGCCAGCAGCGTAGGGCAGGGTACAGAAGCTTTCTTT	CASSVGQGTEAFF
-	TRBV10-2	-	TRBJ1-5	TGCGCCAGCAGTGGATCGGGGCCAGACAATCAGCCCCAGCATTTT	CASSGSGPDNQPQHF
-	TRBV4-3	-	TRBJ1-2	TGCGCCAGCAGCCAAGACGCCACCGGGACCGGCTATGGCTACACCTTC	CASSQDATGTGYGYTF
TRBD1	TRBV7-9	-	TRBJ2-6	TGTGCCAGCAGCTTACAGGGGGACCCTGGGGCCAACGTCCTGACTTTC	CASSLQGDPGANVLTF
TRBD1	TRBV19	few	TRBJ1-5	TGTGCCAGTAGTAGTGGACAGGGGGCTTGGCCCCAGCATTTT	CASSSGQGAWPQHF
-	TRBV5-6	-	TRBJ1-4	TGTGCCAGCAGCTTGGAACAGAATGAAAAACTGTTTTTT	CASSLEQNEKLFF
-	TRBV30	-	TRBJ2-5	TGTGCCTGGAGCGACTTGGACTACCCTACGGAGACCCAGTACTTC	CAWSDLDYPTETQYF
TRBD2	TRBV4-2	once	TRBJ2-4	TGTGCCAGCAGAACTAGCGGGGGGGCGACCAAAAACATTCAGTACTTC	CASRTSGGATKNIQYF
-	TRBV2	-	TRBJ2-7	TGTGCCAGCAGTGCAGGGTTAGCGGACTACGAGCAGTACTTC	CASSAGLADYEQYF
-	TRBV27	-	TRBJ2-1	TGTGCCAGCAGTTTCCTTTGGGGTCTCGATGAGCAGTTCTTC	CASSFLWGLDEQFF
TRBD1	TRBV7-6	-	TRBJ1-1	TGTGCCAGCAGCCCCGGGACAGGGGGCTCTGAAGCTTTCTTT	CASSPGTGGSEAFF
TRBD1	TRBV10-3	-	TRBJ2-1	TGTGCCATCAGTGAGTCAGGGACAGGGAATGAGCAGTTCTTC	CAISESGTGNEQFF
TRBD1	TRBV27	-	TRBJ2-7	TGTGCCAGCAGTTTCGGCAGGGGGAACTACGAGCAGTACTTC	CASSFGRGNYEQYF
-	TRBV6-5	-	TRBJ1-6	TGTGCCAGCAGTTACCGGGCCCTTTCACCCCTCCACTTT	CASSYRALSPLHF
TRBD2	TRBV9	once	TRBJ2-7	TGTGCCAGCAGCGATGGGACTAGCGGGAGACCCTACGAGCAGTACTTC	CASSDGTSGRPYEQYF
TRBD1	TRBV2	-	TRBJ2-7	TGTGCCAGCAGGCGACAGGGGGCGGCGAACGAGCAGTACTTC	CASRRQGAANEQYF
-	TRBV4-1	-	TRBJ1-1	TGCGCCAGCAGCCTTGCAGGGACTTCGAACACTGAAGCTTTCTTT	CASSLAGTSNTEAFF
TRBD1	TRBV4-1	-	TRBJ1-4	TGCGCCAGCAGCCAAGATTGGGGGACAGGGTCCCTCATGGATGAAGAAAAACTGTTTTTT	CASSQDWGTGSLMDEEKLFF
-	TRBV7-7	-	TRBJ2-1	TGTGCTAGCAGCTTAGGGGGGCCAGGGAATGAGCAGTTCTTC	CASSLGGPGNEQFF
-	TRBV11-2	-	TRBJ1-4	TGTGCCAGCAGCTTAGTATGGACTAATGAAAAACTGTTTTTT	CASSLVWTNEKLFF
-	TRBV9	-	TRBJ2-1	TGTGCCAGCAGCGTAGGGGACTCGAATGAGCAGTTCTTC	CASSVGDSNEQFF
TRBD1	TRBV4-3	-	TRBJ1-3	TGCGCCAGCAGCCGCATTACAGGGGCGTACTCTGGAAACACCATATATTTT	CASSRITGAYSGNTIYF
-	TRBV5-4	-	TRBJ1-2	TGTGCCAGCAGCTTGGCAGATTTCTATGGCTACACCTTC	CASSLADFYGYTF
TRBD2	TRBV27	-	TRBJ2-5	TGTGCCAGCAGTCCGTGGACTAGCTATGAGACCCAGTACTTC	CASSPWTSYETQYF
TRBD2	TRBV4-3	-	TRBJ2-1	TGCGCCAGCAGCCAGACCGCCGGGACTAACAATGAGCAGTTCTTC	CASSQTAGTNNEQFF
TRBD2	TRBV4-2	-	TRBJ2-5	TGTGCCAGCAGCGAGACTAGCGGAGTGGGGGAGACCCAGTACTTC	CASSETSGVGETQYF
TRBD2	TRBV27	-	TRBJ2-5	TGTGCCAGCAGTTTAGGGGGGGTGGAGACCCAGTACTTC	CASSLGGVETQYF
-	TRBV9	-	TRBJ1-6	TGTGCCAGCAGCGTTGGACAGCACGGTTCACCCCTCCACTTT	CASSVGQHGSPLHF
TRBD1	TRBV5-1	-	TRBJ1-3	TGCGCCAGCAGCCAATGGACAGGTGGAAACACCATATATTTT	CASSQWTGGNTIYF
-	TRBV27	-	TRBJ1-1	TGTGCCAGCAGACAGGGTGGGGAAAACACTGAAGCTTTCTTT	CASRQGGENTEAFF
-	TRBV7-9	-	TRBJ2-1	TGTGCCAGCAGCTTAGGACACTCCAATGAGCAGTTCTTC	CASSLGHSNEQFF
TRBD2	TRBV27	-	TRBJ2-2	TGTGCCAGCAGCCTCTCACTAGCGGGAGGGCCCGGGGAGCTGTTTTTT	CASSLSLAGGPGELFF
-	TRBV15	-	TRBJ2-5	TGTGCCACCAGCAGAGAGAGGGGGCAAGAGACCCAGTACTTC	CATSRERGQETQYF
-	TRBV15	-	TRBJ1-1	TGTGCCACCAGCAGTCCGGGACCGCTAAACACTGAAGCTTTCTTT	CATSSPGPLNTEAFF
TRBD1	TRBV11-2	-	TRBJ1-1	TGTGCCAGCAGTTTGACAGGGGACACTGAAGCTTTCTTT	CASSLTGDTEAFF